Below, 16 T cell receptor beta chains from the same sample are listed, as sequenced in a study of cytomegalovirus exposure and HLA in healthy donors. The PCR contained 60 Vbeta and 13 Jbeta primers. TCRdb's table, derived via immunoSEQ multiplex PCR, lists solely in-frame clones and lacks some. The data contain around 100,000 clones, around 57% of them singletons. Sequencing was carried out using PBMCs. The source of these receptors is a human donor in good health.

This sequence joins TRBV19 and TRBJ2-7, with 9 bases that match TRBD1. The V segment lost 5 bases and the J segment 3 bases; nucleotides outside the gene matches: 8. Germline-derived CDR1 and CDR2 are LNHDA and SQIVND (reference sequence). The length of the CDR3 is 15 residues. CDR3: CASSSGTGLHYEQYF. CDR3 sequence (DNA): TGTGCCAGTAGTTCCGGGACAGGGCTTCACTACGAGCAGTACTTC.

CDR3 region: CASSSQTSYNEQFF. In DNA, the CDR3 is TGTGCCAGCAGCTCCCAAACTAGTTACAATGAGCAGTTCTTC. V gene TRBV11-2 combines with J gene TRBJ2-1, with a possible D match to TRBD2 (5 bases). Germline V gene data show CDR1 as SGHAT and CDR2 as FQNNGV. Trimming shortened V by 4 bases and J by 4 bases, and 11 bases separated the two germline ends. The CDR3 is made up of 14 amino acids.

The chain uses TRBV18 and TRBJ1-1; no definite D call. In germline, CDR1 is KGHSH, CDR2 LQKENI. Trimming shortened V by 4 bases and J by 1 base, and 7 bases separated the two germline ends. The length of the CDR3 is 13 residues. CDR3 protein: CASSLARNTEAFF. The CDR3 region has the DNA TGTGCCAGCTCACTCGCGCGGAACACTGAAGCTTTCTTT.

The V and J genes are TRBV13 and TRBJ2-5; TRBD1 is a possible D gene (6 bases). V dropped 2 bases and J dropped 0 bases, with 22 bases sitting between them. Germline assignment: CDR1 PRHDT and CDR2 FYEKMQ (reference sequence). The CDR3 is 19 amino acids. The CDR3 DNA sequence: TGTGCCAGCAGCTTACTTACCCCGGACAGTCCACCGTACCAAGAGACCCAGTACTTC. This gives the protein CASSLLTPDSPPYQETQYF.

DNA of the CDR3: TGTGCCAGCAGCTTAGATGGACTAGGATTTCCCTACGAGCAGTACTTC. It translates to CASSLDGLGFPYEQYF. The chain links TRBV11-2 to TRBJ2-7; 7 nucleotides agree with TRBD2. Germline lookup yields CDR1 SGHAT and CDR2 FQNNGV. The trim removed 0 bases at V and 2 bases at J, leaving 7 bases unmatched. There are 16 residues in the CDR3.

DNA of the CDR3: TGTGCCAGCAGCTTAAAACAGGGTGGCTACACCTTC. It yields the protein CASSLKQGGYTF. V gene TRBV5-6 combines with J gene TRBJ1-2; maybe TRBD1 (6 bases). The V and J ends lost 2 bases and 7 bases respectively, with 9 bases between them. Germline-derived CDR1 and CDR2 are SGHDT and YYEEEE. The length of the CDR3 is 12 residues.

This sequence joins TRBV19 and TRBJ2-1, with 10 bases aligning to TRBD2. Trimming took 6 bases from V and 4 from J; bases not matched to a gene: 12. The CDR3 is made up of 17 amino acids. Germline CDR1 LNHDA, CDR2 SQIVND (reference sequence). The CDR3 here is CASSKASGTSDYNEQFF. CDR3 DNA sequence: TGTGCCAGTAGCAAAGCATCCGGGACTAGCGATTACAATGAGCAGTTCTTC.

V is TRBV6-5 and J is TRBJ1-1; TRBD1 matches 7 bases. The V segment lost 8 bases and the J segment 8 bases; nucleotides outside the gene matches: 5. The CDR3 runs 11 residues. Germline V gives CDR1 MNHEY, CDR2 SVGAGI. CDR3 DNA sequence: TGTGCCAGCTGTGACAGGGACGAAGCTTTCTTT. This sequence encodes CASCDRDEAFF.

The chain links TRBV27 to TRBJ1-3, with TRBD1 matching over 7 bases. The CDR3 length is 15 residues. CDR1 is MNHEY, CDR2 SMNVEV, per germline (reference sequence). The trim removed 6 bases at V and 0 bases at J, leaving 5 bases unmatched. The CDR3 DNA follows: TGTGCCAGCAGACCGACAGGGCTCTCTGGAAACACCATATATTTT. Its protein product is CASRPTGLSGNTIYF.

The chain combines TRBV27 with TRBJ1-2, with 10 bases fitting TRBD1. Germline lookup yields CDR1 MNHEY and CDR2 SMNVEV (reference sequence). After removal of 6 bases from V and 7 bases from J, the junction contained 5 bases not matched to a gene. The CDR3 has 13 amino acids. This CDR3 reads CASSRQGAGGYTF. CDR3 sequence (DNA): TGTGCCAGCAGCCGACAGGGGGCGGGTGGCTACACCTTC.

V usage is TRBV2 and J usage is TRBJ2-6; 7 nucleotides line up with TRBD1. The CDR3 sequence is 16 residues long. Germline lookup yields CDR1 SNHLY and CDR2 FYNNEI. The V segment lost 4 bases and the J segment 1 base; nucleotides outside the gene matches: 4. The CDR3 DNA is TGTGCCAGCAGTGTTTTACAGGGGTCTGGGGCCAACGTCCTGACTTTC. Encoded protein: CASSVLQGSGANVLTF.

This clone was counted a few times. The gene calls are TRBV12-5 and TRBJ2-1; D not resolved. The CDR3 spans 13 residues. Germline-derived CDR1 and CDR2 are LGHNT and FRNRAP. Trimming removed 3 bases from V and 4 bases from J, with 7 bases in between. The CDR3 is CASGLESYNEQFF. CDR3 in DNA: TGTGCTAGTGGTTTAGAGTCGTACAATGAGCAGTTCTTC.

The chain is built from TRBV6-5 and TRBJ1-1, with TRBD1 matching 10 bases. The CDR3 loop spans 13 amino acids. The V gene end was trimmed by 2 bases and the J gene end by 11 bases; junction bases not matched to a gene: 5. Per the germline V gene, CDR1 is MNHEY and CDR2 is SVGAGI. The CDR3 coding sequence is TGTGCCAGCAGTTACCCGGGACAGGGGAATGCTTTCTTT. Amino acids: CASSYPGQGNAFF.

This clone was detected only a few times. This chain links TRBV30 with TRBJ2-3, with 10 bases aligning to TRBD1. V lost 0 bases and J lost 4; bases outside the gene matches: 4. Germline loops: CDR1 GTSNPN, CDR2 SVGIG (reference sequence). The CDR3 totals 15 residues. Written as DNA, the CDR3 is TGTGCCTGGAGTGTAGGACAGGGGGGCGCAGATACGCAGTATTTT. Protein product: CAWSVGQGGADTQYF.

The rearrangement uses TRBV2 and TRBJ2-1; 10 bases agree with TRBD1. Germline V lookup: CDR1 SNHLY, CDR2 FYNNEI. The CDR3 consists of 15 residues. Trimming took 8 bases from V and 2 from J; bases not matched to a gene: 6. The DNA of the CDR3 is TGTGCCAGCGGGACGGACAGGGGGGCCTACAATGAGCAGTTCTTC. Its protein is CASGTDRGAYNEQFF.

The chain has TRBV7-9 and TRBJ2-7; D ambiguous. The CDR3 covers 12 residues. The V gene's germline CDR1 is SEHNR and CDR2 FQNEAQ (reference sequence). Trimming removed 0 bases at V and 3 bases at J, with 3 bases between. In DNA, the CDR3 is TGTGCCAGCAGCTTAGCTATCTACGAGCAGTACTTC. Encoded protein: CASSLAIYEQYF.